One sample yielded the 32 T cell receptor beta chains listed below, sequenced in a study of T cell changes during pregnancy in multiple sclerosis. This table comes from immunoSEQ multiplex PCR, and its TCRdb copy is limited to in-frame clones, with some not included. The sample records 100,000 to 110,000 clones, approximately 90% being singletons. The sample consisted of peripheral blood, taken after pregnancy. These receptors were collected from a female donor with multiple sclerosis, enrolled in a pregnancy study.

The chain uses TRBV7-8 and TRBJ2-7, with TRBD1 identical over 7 bases. The CDR3 is 15 amino acids. Germline V CDR1 and CDR2: SGHVS, FQNEAQ. J gave up 4 bases and V 5 bases, and 11 bases lay outside the gene matches. In DNA, the CDR3 is TGTGCCAGCAGCGTCTTGCCGGGACAGCTTTACGAGCAGTACTTC. It yields the protein CASSVLPGQLYEQYF.

The CDR3 spells CASSIGHTEAFF. In DNA, the CDR3 is TGTGCCAGTAGTATTGGGCACACTGAAGCTTTCTTT. V and J are TRBV19 and TRBJ1-1; D unresolved. Germline loops: CDR1 LNHDA, CDR2 SQIVND (reference sequence). This CDR3 is 12 amino acids long. V lost 3 bases, J lost 3 bases, and 5 bases lay in between.

The V gene is TRBV27, the J gene TRBJ1-2, with 7 bases aligning to TRBD1. CDR3 length equals 14 residues. Germline V gene sequence: CDR1 MNHEY, CDR2 SMNVEV (reference sequence). J lost 1 base, V lost 7 bases, and 6 bases had no gene match. The CDR3 sequence: CASTAAGGNYGYTF. For the CDR3, the DNA is TGTGCCAGCACGGCGGCAGGGGGTAACTATGGCTACACCTTC.

The V call is TRBV11-3, the J call TRBJ2-2; TRBD2 matches 7 bases. J was trimmed by 0 bases and V by 6 bases; bases with no gene match: 4. Germline CDR1 reads SGHNT; CDR2 reads YENEEA. The CDR3 loop spans 15 amino acids. The DNA of the CDR3 is TGTGCCAGCAGTTCTAGCGGAGCGAACACCGGGGAGCTGTTTTTT. This translates into CASSSSGANTGELFF.

CDR3 sequence (DNA): TGTGCCAGCATTCCGGTGGCGGCGTACGAGCAGTACTTC. Its translation: CASIPVAAYEQYF. V and J are TRBV7-9 and TRBJ2-7; no clear D. Germline CDR1 SEHNR, CDR2 FQNEAQ (reference sequence). Trimming removed 7 bases at V and 4 bases at J, with 14 bases between. The CDR3 extends over 13 amino acids.

V gene TRBV4-2 combines with J gene TRBJ2-7, with D maybe TRBD2 (5 bases). CDR1 is LGHNA, CDR2 YNFKEQ, per germline. Trimming cost V 0 bases and J 1 base, with 10 bases left between them. The CDR3 is made up of 15 amino acids. DNA of the CDR3: TGTGCCAGCAGCCAAGAAGGAGAGGGTTCCTACGAGCAGTACTTC. Translating it yields CASSQEGEGSYEQYF.

The V call is TRBV5-4, the J call TRBJ2-2; D is unclear. Trimming left V 1 base short and J 1 base short, with 8 bases between. The length of the CDR3 is 15 residues. Germline lookup yields CDR1 SGHNT and CDR2 YYREEE (reference sequence). The CDR3 DNA reads TGTGCCAGCAGCTTGACGAGAGGGAACACCGGGGAGCTGTTTTTT. This codes for CASSLTRGNTGELFF.

The rearrangement links TRBV27 to TRBJ1-5; D perhaps matches TRBD1 (5 bases). Germline loops: CDR1 MNHEY, CDR2 SMNVEV (reference sequence). The V gene lost 8 bases and the J gene lost 5 bases, with 16 bases spanning the gap. This CDR3 is 14 amino acids long. In DNA form, the CDR3 reads TGTGCCAGCTCCTATCGGGGGGGGTATCAGCCCCAGCATTTT. It translates to CASSYRGGYQPQHF.

The chain couples TRBV30 to TRBJ1-1; TRBD1 matches 9 bases. V shed 4 bases, J shed 6 bases, and the junction held 6 bases outside the gene matches. The CDR3 is 13 amino acids. Germline V gene sequence: CDR1 GTSNPN, CDR2 SVGIG (reference sequence). The CDR3 here is CAWTSTGGPEAFF. The CDR3 DNA sequence: TGTGCCTGGACCTCAACAGGGGGCCCTGAAGCTTTCTTT.

The gene calls are TRBV18 and TRBJ1-1; 7 bases line up with TRBD1. The CDR3 runs to 15 residues. The V gene's germline CDR1 is KGHSH and CDR2 LQKENI. Losses at the gene ends were 1 base for V and 5 bases for J; bases not matched to a gene: 7. In DNA form, the CDR3 reads TGTGCCAGCTCACCACGGCAGGGGGGAAGGACTGAAGCTTTCTTT. It specifies CASSPRQGGRTEAFF. The whole variable domain, remainder taken from reference TRBV18 and TRBJ1-1, is NAGVMQNPRHLVRRRGQEARLRCSPMKGHSHVYWYRQLPEEGLKFMVYLQKENIIDESGMPKERFSAEFPKEGPSILRIQQVVRGDSAAYFCASSPRQGGRTEAFFGQGTRLTVV.

This clone was recorded only once. The genes are TRBV18 and TRBJ2-1, with a possible D match to TRBD2 (5 bases). V lost 1 base to trimming and J lost 7 bases, with 14 bases between them. Germline V gives CDR1 KGHSH, CDR2 LQKENI. The CDR3 has 15 amino acids. Here the CDR3 DNA reads TGTGCCAGCTCACCACGGGTTGACGGAGGAAATGAGCAGTTCTTC. Translating it yields CASSPRVDGGNEQFF.

This rearrangement joins TRBV12-5 to TRBJ2-5, with D possibly being TRBD1 (6 bases). The V end was cut by 3 bases, the J end by 5 bases, with 13 bases between. Per germline, CDR1 LGHNT and CDR2 FRNRAP. The CDR3 is 14 amino acids. The CDR3 region has the DNA TGTGCTAGTGGTTTAGGCCACGACAGGGAGACCCAGTACTTC. Protein: CASGLGHDRETQYF.

The chain recombines TRBV6-6 with TRBJ2-7; 7 bases map to TRBD1. Germline CDR1 and CDR2: MNHNY and SVGAGI (reference sequence). The CDR3 has 13 amino acids. The V segment lost 10 bases and the J segment 2 bases; nucleotides outside the gene matches: 8. CDR3 bases: TGTGCCACCCAAACAGGGGCCGCCTACGAGCAGTACTTC. Amino acid sequence: CATQTGAAYEQYF.

This chain joins TRBV19 and TRBJ1-2; perhaps TRBD1 as D (5 bases). Germline CDR1 and CDR2: LNHDA and SQIVND (reference sequence). The CDR3 runs 16 residues. V shed 1 base and J shed 2 bases, with 14 bases lying between them. This CDR3 is CASSIGGGGVNYGYTF. The CDR3 nucleotides read TGTGCCAGTAGTATAGGAGGCGGAGGGGTCAACTATGGCTACACCTTC.

This clone has a single count. The CDR3 DNA is TGTGCCAGTAGTCTCTCGACAGGGCGGGACACTGAAGCTTTCTTT. It codes for CASSLSTGRDTEAFF. The chain carries TRBV19 and TRBJ1-1; 7 nucleotides line up with TRBD1. The CDR3 loop spans 15 amino acids. J was trimmed by 3 bases and V by 5 bases; bases with no gene match: 9. Per the germline V gene, CDR1 is LNHDA and CDR2 is SQIVND (reference sequence).

The chain joins TRBV14 to TRBJ2-2, with no clear D. Germline V gene data show CDR1 as SGHDN and CDR2 as FVKESK. V lost 3 bases and J lost 5, with 16 bases in between. The CDR3 length is 16 residues. The CDR3 nucleotides are TGTGCCAGCAGCCAGTTTCCAGTCCCCATTACCGGGGAGCTGTTTTTT. It is translated as CASSQFPVPITGELFF.

The chain joins TRBV2 to TRBJ1-5; D not certain. The V gene lost 6 bases and the J gene lost 0 bases, with 12 bases spanning the gap. Germline V lookup: CDR1 SNHLY, CDR2 FYNNEI. The CDR3 loop spans 15 amino acids. The CDR3 spells CASRREADSNQPQHF. In DNA, the CDR3 is TGTGCCAGCAGGCGAGAGGCGGATAGCAATCAGCCCCAGCATTTT.

The chain combines TRBV15 with TRBJ2-1, with D possibly being TRBD1 (5 bases). This CDR3 region has 13 residues. The V and J ends lost 6 bases and 5 bases respectively, with 11 bases between them. CDR1 is LNHNV, CDR2 YYDKDF, per germline (reference sequence). This chain's CDR3 is CATRETTDNEQFF. CDR3 sequence (DNA): TGTGCCACCAGGGAGACGACAGACAATGAGCAGTTCTTC.

The chain carries TRBV9 and TRBJ1-6, with D unclear. The CDR3 is made up of 13 amino acids. Looked up from germline, CDR1 is SGDLS and CDR2 is YYNGEE. Between the trimmed V and J ends, which lost 5 bases and 8 bases, there was a span of 11 bases. CDR3 bases: TGTGCCAGCAGTTTAGAAGAGGATTCACCCCTCCACTTT. Translating gives CASSLEEDSPLHF.

V gene TRBV5-1 combines with J gene TRBJ1-3; D call uncertain. The germline gives CDR1 SGHRS, CDR2 YFSETQ. V lost 0 bases to trimming and J lost 0 bases, with 7 bases between them. CDR3 length equals 15 residues. In DNA form, the CDR3 reads TGCGCCAGCAGCTTGGCACAGACCTCTGGAAACACCATATATTTT. Protein sequence: CASSLAQTSGNTIYF.

The V gene is TRBV9, the J gene TRBJ1-1; a possible D gene is TRBD1 (5 bases). Germline CDR1 reads SGDLS; CDR2 reads YYNGEE. Deletions cut 5 bases from V and 8 bases from J, with 28 bases between. This CDR3 is built from 17 residues. CDR3 DNA: TGTGCCAGCAGTCACAATGTCGGGACTACGGAGGGGTACGAAGCTTTCTTT. It encodes CASSHNVGTTEGYEAFF.

The J gene is TRBJ2-7, the V gene TRBV9; 8 bases match TRBD1. This CDR3 is built from 14 residues. Trimming removed 1 base from V and 3 bases from J; junction bases left unmatched: 3. Germline V gene sequence: CDR1 SGDLS, CDR2 YYNGEE. The CDR3 loop is CASSVTTGDYEQYF. The CDR3 DNA follows: TGTGCCAGCAGCGTAACGACAGGGGACTACGAGCAGTACTTC.

This clone was picked up one time. The rearrangement uses TRBV4-1 and TRBJ1-4, with D maybe TRBD1 (6 bases). With 0 bases removed from V and 8 bases from J, the gap between germline ends came to 13 bases. The CDR3 runs 15 residues. In germline, CDR1 is MGHRA, CDR2 YSYEKL. CDR3 nucleotides: TGCGCCAGCAGCCAAGACGGTCAGGGGTACGAAAAACTGTTTTTT. It translates to CASSQDGQGYEKLFF.

As to this clone: A far bigger clonotype differs at one base, so this is likely a read error. V usage is TRBV5-6 and J usage is TRBJ2-7; 8 bases are shared with TRBD1. CDR1 and CDR2 from the germline V gene are SGHDT and YYEEEE. The CDR3 runs to 13 residues. The ends lost 2 bases at V and 6 bases at J; junction bases unmatched: 4. CDR3 residues: CASSFGQGGEQYF. DNA for the CDR3: TGTGCCAGCAGCTTCGGACAGGGTGGCGAGCAGTACTTC. The whole variable domain, filled in from reference TRBV5-6 and TRBJ2-7, reads DAGVTQSPTHLIKTRGQQVTLRCSPKSGHDTVSWYQQALGQGPQFIFQYYEEEERQRGNFPDRFSGHQFPNYSSELNVNALLLGDSALYLCASSFGQGGEQYFGPGTRLTVT.

The chain carries TRBV5-8 and TRBJ1-5, with TRBD1 identical over 9 bases. The CDR3 is made up of 16 amino acids. J lost 3 bases, V lost 4 bases, and 8 bases had no gene match. Germline CDR1 and CDR2: SGHTS and YDEGEE. CDR3 bases: TGTGCCAGCAGCCCCGGGACAGGGCCTATCAATCAGCCCCAGCATTTT. Residues: CASSPGTGPINQPQHF.

This clone was observed a single time. The V call is TRBV9, the J call TRBJ2-4, with 9 bases fitting TRBD2. In germline, CDR1 is SGDLS, CDR2 YYNGEE. The CDR3 sequence is 15 residues long. The V gene end was trimmed by 0 bases and the J gene end by 6 bases; junction bases not matched to a gene: 4. The CDR3 nucleotides read TGTGCCAGCAGCGTAGGGGATAGCGGGAGAAACATTCAGTACTTC. Protein product: CASSVGDSGRNIQYF.

The chain couples TRBV10-3 to TRBJ1-2; D is unclear. The germline V gene has CDR1 ENHRY and CDR2 SYGVKD. Trimming left V 4 bases short and J 3 bases short, with 15 bases between. This CDR3 is 15 amino acids long. CDR3 sequence (DNA): TGTGCCATCAGTGTTAGAGCTTTGGGAGACTATGGCTACACCTTC. Amino acid sequence: CAISVRALGDYGYTF.

CDR3 in DNA: TGCGCCAGCAGCTTTATGGCCCTTGGGGGGGCTTTCGCCTACAATGAGCAGTTCTTC. This translates into CASSFMALGGAFAYNEQFF. The rearrangement uses TRBV5-1 and TRBJ2-1, with a weak D call TRBD2 (7 bases). Per germline, CDR1 SGHRS and CDR2 YFSETQ. The ends were cut back, 2 bases at V and 2 bases at J, with 23 bases in the middle. The CDR3 sequence is 19 residues long.

This clone came up a few times. The rearrangement joins TRBV9 to TRBJ1-1, with D possibly TRBD1 on 6 matching bases. Germline V gene lookup returns CDR1 SGDLS and CDR2 YYNGEE. V shed 4 bases and J shed 4 bases, with 17 bases lying between them. The CDR3 spans 15 residues. Here the CDR3 DNA reads TGTGCCAGCAGCACAAGCGGGGGGGCGGGCACTGAAGCTTTCTTT. Protein sequence: CASSTSGGAGTEAFF.

The V call is TRBV15, the J call TRBJ1-5; the D gene is possibly TRBD1 (5 bases). This CDR3 is 13 amino acids long. In germline, CDR1 is LNHNV, CDR2 YYDKDF (reference sequence). V was trimmed by 5 bases and J by 7 bases, leaving 12 bases between them. The CDR3 loop is CATSWGDRQPQHF. CDR3 nucleotides: TGTGCCACCAGCTGGGGGGATCGGCAGCCCCAGCATTTT.

This rearrangement joins TRBV30 to TRBJ1-2, with D perhaps TRBD1 (5 bases). Germline V CDR1 and CDR2: GTSNPN, SVGIG (reference sequence). This CDR3 is 15 amino acids long. Trimming took off 2 bases at V and 6 bases at J, with 19 bases between the two ends. The CDR3 DNA follows: TGTGCCTGGAGTCCCTGGGGCCTACCCTTCAATGGCTACACCTTC. Translating it yields CAWSPWGLPFNGYTF.

This clone was counted once. The V call is TRBV6-5, the J call TRBJ1-6; 8 nucleotides line up with TRBD1. The CDR3 is 14 residues long. Germline V gene sequence: CDR1 MNHEY, CDR2 SVGAGI. With V trimmed by 6 bases and J by 8 bases, 6 bases remained unmatched. CDR3 sequence: CASSPGQGHSPLHF. The CDR3 nucleotides are TGTGCCAGCAGCCCCGGACAGGGCCATTCACCCCTCCACTTT.